This is a list of T cell receptor beta chains from one sample in a study of blood T cell repertoires in COVID-19. This table comes from immunoSEQ multiplex PCR, and its TCRdb copy is limited to in-frame clones, with some not included. The data hold roughly 250,000 clones, with roughly nine tenths observed a single time. Specimen: PBMCs or T cells enriched from blood (not recorded which). The receptors derive from a woman aged 25 to 45 with acute COVID-19. CDR3s include the opening cysteine and the closing phenylalanine or tryptophan. The order of the fields is J gene, D gene, V gene, clone size, CDR3 protein, CDR3 DNA. The D gene is left open where the match is weak. Size is stated for part of the rows, as once, few or many counts, or as a class when the clone is expanded.

J: TRBJ2-7; D: -; V: TRBV2; size: many; CDR3: CASSQQTLAGSYEQYF; DNA: TGTGCCAGCAGTCAACAGACCCTGGCGGGTTCCTACGAGCAGTACTTC
J: TRBJ2-5; D: -; V: TRBV21-1; size: -; CDR3: CASSKVVPYF; DNA: TGTGCCAGCAGCAAAGTCGTCCCGTACTTC
J: TRBJ2-7; D: TRBD1; V: TRBV7-2; size: -; CDR3: CASSPEMRTGIYEQYF; DNA: TGTGCCAGCAGCCCAGAGATGAGGACAGGGATCTACGAGCAGTACTTC
J: TRBJ2-5; D: TRBD1; V: TRBV12-5; size: -; CDR3: CASGWGDRFQETQYF; DNA: TGTGCTAGTGGTTGGGGGGACAGGTTCCAAGAGACCCAGTACTTC
J: TRBJ2-2; D: -; V: TRBV9; size: -; CDR3: CASSGTQNTGELFF; DNA: TGTGCCAGCAGCGGGACTCAGAACACCGGGGAGCTGTTTTTT
J: TRBJ1-2; D: -; V: TRBV5-4; size: -; CDR3: CASSVDGMDGYTF; DNA: TGTGCCAGCAGCGTGGACGGTATGGATGGCTACACCTTC
J: TRBJ1-2; D: -; V: TRBV13; size: few; CDR3: CASSLQGPNDYGGYTF; DNA: TGTGCCAGCAGCTTACAGGGGCCAAACGATTACGGTGGCTACACCTTC
J: TRBJ1-4; D: -; V: TRBV30; size: -; CDR3: CAWSGRYNEKLFF; DNA: TGTGCCTGGAGTGGTCGCTATAATGAAAAACTGTTTTTT
J: TRBJ1-5; D: -; V: TRBV28; size: -; CDR3: CASSGAGEEFASNQPQHF; DNA: TGTGCCAGCAGTGGAGCTGGGGAGGAGTTTGCAAGCAATCAGCCCCAGCATTTT
J: TRBJ2-3; D: -; V: TRBV4-3; size: -; CDR3: CASSQDIIGGSTDTQYF; DNA: TGCGCCAGCAGCCAAGATATCATCGGCGGGAGCACAGATACGCAGTATTTT
J: TRBJ2-7; D: -; V: TRBV7-9; size: -; CDR3: CAGSNDLPPYEQYF; DNA: TGTGCCGGATCCAATGACTTGCCACCGTACGAGCAGTACTTC
J: TRBJ1-5; D: TRBD1; V: TRBV28; size: -; CDR3: CASSLDRGFRQPQHF; DNA: TGTGCCAGCAGTTTGGACAGGGGGTTCAGGCAGCCCCAGCATTTT
J: TRBJ2-3; D: -; V: TRBV7-9; size: -; CDR3: CASSPERGTDTQYF; DNA: TGTGCCAGCAGCCCCGAAAGGGGTACAGATACGCAGTATTTT
J: TRBJ2-7; D: -; V: TRBV7-8; size: -; CDR3: CASSNYRAPSDEQYF; DNA: TGTGCCAGCAGCAACTACAGGGCCCCCTCGGACGAGCAGTACTTC
J: TRBJ2-4; D: TRBD2; V: TRBV7-6; size: -; CDR3: CASSLASGGEKNIQYF; DNA: TGTGCCAGCAGCTTAGCTAGCGGGGGGGAAAAAAACATTCAGTACTTC
J: TRBJ1-4; D: -; V: TRBV12-5; size: -; CDR3: CASGQGGSEKLFF; DNA: TGTGCTAGTGGACAGGGAGGGTCTGAAAAACTGTTTTTT
J: TRBJ2-1; D: TRBD1; V: TRBV11-2; size: -; CDR3: CASSSRGQGIEQFF; DNA: TGTGCCAGCAGCTCCAGGGGACAGGGCATTGAGCAGTTCTTC
J: TRBJ2-5; D: TRBD1; V: TRBV28; size: once; CDR3: CASSLLQGATETQYF; DNA: TGTGCCAGCAGTTTACTTCAGGGGGCAACAGAGACCCAGTACTTC
J: TRBJ2-7; D: TRBD1; V: TRBV15; size: -; CDR3: CATSKEGGTGSYEQYF; DNA: TGTGCCACCAGCAAAGAGGGGGGGACAGGGTCCTACGAGCAGTACTTC
J: TRBJ2-7; D: -; V: TRBV27; size: -; CDR3: CASRGGTYEQYF; DNA: TGTGCCAGCAGGGGGGGAACCTACGAGCAGTACTTC
J: TRBJ1-1; D: -; V: TRBV27; size: -; CDR3: CASSLTVNTEAFF; DNA: TGTGCCAGCAGTTTAACAGTGAACACTGAAGCTTTCTTT
J: TRBJ1-3; D: -; V: TRBV9; size: -; CDR3: CASSPSGRDGNTIYF; DNA: TGTGCCAGCAGCCCTAGCGGAAGGGACGGAAACACCATATATTTT
J: TRBJ1-2; D: TRBD1; V: TRBV5-1; size: -; CDR3: CASSLNRGSVNYGYTF; DNA: TGCGCCAGCAGCTTAAACAGGGGCTCGGTTAACTATGGCTACACCTTC
J: TRBJ2-3; D: TRBD2; V: TRBV5-1; size: -; CDR3: CASSFGLAGGREDTQYF; DNA: TGCGCCAGCAGCTTTGGACTAGCGGGGGGAAGGGAAGATACGCAGTATTTT
J: TRBJ2-6; D: -; V: TRBV7-3; size: -; CDR3: CASSLIPLDFSGANVLTF; DNA: TGTGCCAGCAGCTTAATTCCCCTAGACTTCTCTGGGGCCAACGTCCTGACTTTC
J: TRBJ1-4; D: -; V: TRBV5-1; size: -; CDR3: CASSLAPVGMGTTNEKLFF; DNA: TGCGCCAGCAGCTTGGCCCCGGTCGGGATGGGAACAACTAATGAAAAACTGTTTTTT
J: TRBJ2-1; D: -; V: TRBV12-3/TRBV12-4; size: -; CDR3: CASSFQSYNEQFF; DNA: TGTGCCAGCAGTTTTCAGTCCTACAATGAGCAGTTCTTC
J: TRBJ2-1; D: TRBD2; V: TRBV2; size: few; CDR3: CASSEIGGYNEQFF; DNA: TGTGCCAGCAGTGAAATCGGGGGGTACAATGAGCAGTTCTTC
J: TRBJ1-2; D: TRBD1; V: TRBV7-2; size: -; CDR3: CASSLEGQGYGYTF; DNA: TGTGCCAGCAGCTTAGAGGGACAGGGTTACGGCTACACCTTC
J: TRBJ2-3; D: TRBD2; V: TRBV4-3; size: -; CDR3: CASSQAGTSGSVADTQYF; DNA: TGCGCCAGCAGCCAAGCCGGGACTAGCGGGAGCGTGGCAGATACGCAGTATTTT
J: TRBJ1-2; D: TRBD1; V: TRBV5-1; size: -; CDR3: CASRGTGIDYGYTF; DNA: TGCGCCAGCAGGGGGACAGGGATCGACTATGGCTACACCTTC
J: TRBJ1-5; D: -; V: TRBV2; size: -; CDR3: CASTPPGNSNQPQHF; DNA: TGTGCCAGCACCCCCCCGGGAAATAGCAATCAGCCCCAGCATTTT
J: TRBJ2-7; D: -; V: TRBV10-1; size: -; CDR3: CASSDGPPGGSEQYF; DNA: TGCGCCAGCAGTGATGGACCTCCAGGGGGGTCCGAGCAGTACTTC
J: TRBJ2-2; D: TRBD1; V: TRBV19; size: -; CDR3: CAATQGAWNTGELFF; DNA: TGTGCCGCGACGCAGGGGGCTTGGAACACCGGGGAGCTGTTTTTT
J: TRBJ1-3; D: -; V: TRBV5-1; size: few; CDR3: CASSLGQLGNTIYF; DNA: TGCGCCAGCAGCCTAGGACAACTTGGAAACACCATATATTTT
J: TRBJ2-3; D: -; V: TRBV7-9; size: -; CDR3: CASSQTKADTQYF; DNA: TGTGCCAGCAGCCAGACTAAGGCAGATACGCAGTATTTT
J: TRBJ2-7; D: TRBD2; V: TRBV19; size: -; CDR3: CASSTTSGGYEQYF; DNA: TGTGCCAGTAGCACCACTAGCGGGGGTTACGAGCAGTACTTC
J: TRBJ1-4; D: -; V: TRBV2; size: -; CDR3: CASSRTNNEKLFF; DNA: TGTGCCAGCTCCAGAACCAATAATGAAAAACTGTTTTTT
J: TRBJ2-3; D: -; V: TRBV28; size: -; CDR3: CASSSGVVTDTQYF; DNA: TGTGCCAGCAGTTCCGGGGTAGTCACAGATACGCAGTATTTT
J: TRBJ1-2; D: TRBD1; V: TRBV28; size: -; CDR3: CASSTGTGTYGYGYTF; DNA: TGTGCCAGCAGTACCGGGACAGGGACGTATGGCTATGGCTACACCTTC
J: TRBJ1-5; D: TRBD1; V: TRBV6-2/TRBV6-3; size: -; CDR3: CASSGQGQLPQHF; DNA: TGTGCCAGCAGTGGACAGGGGCAGTTACCCCAGCATTTT
J: TRBJ1-1; D: -; V: TRBV11-3; size: -; CDR3: CASSRGTSNTEAFF; DNA: TGTGCCAGCAGCCGAGGAACTTCGAACACTGAAGCTTTCTTT
J: TRBJ2-7; D: TRBD1; V: TRBV28; size: -; CDR3: CASSLGGQGRNEQYF; DNA: TGTGCCAGCAGCCTAGGGGGACAGGGTAGGAACGAGCAGTACTTC
J: TRBJ1-6; D: TRBD1; V: TRBV9; size: -; CDR3: CASSPGRGPNSPLHF; DNA: TGTGCCAGCAGCCCCGGAAGGGGGCCTAATTCACCCCTCCACTTT
J: TRBJ2-7; D: TRBD1; V: TRBV2; size: -; CDR3: CASRTLGQAYEQYF; DNA: TGTGCCAGCAGAACGTTGGGACAGGCCTACGAGCAGTACTTC
J: TRBJ1-2; D: -; V: TRBV5-4; size: once; CDR3: CASSLGTDYGYTF; DNA: TGTGCCAGCAGCTTGGGGACAGACTATGGCTACACCTTC
J: TRBJ1-5; D: -; V: TRBV6-5; size: few; CDR3: CASRGGHGQPQHF; DNA: TGTGCCAGCAGGGGAGGGCATGGTCAGCCCCAGCATTTT
J: TRBJ1-5; D: -; V: TRBV28; size: -; CDR3: CASSPLGRGLTDSNQPQHF; DNA: TGTGCCAGCAGCCCTCTTGGTAGGGGCTTGACCGATAGCAATCAGCCCCAGCATTTT
J: TRBJ1-2; D: -; V: TRBV12-3/TRBV12-4; size: -; CDR3: CASTSGALPGYTF; DNA: TGTGCCAGCACTTCTGGGGCCCTGCCTGGCTACACCTTC
J: TRBJ2-1; D: -; V: TRBV28; size: -; CDR3: CAGGGGLKGMIRNEQFF; DNA: TGTGCCGGAGGAGGTGGTTTAAAAGGAATGATAAGGAATGAGCAGTTCTTC
J: TRBJ1-4; D: TRBD1; V: TRBV28; size: -; CDR3: CASSGPLGQGNEKLFF; DNA: TGTGCCAGCAGCGGTCCTCTCGGACAGGGTAATGAAAAACTGTTTTTT